This paragraph covers one TCR beta chain sequence. The antigen is unknown. The data stem from a study of long-term antiretroviral therapy in people with HIV. Whole-study results and caveats: Spans of CDR3 length were tighter for HIV repertoires than for controls.

With 0 bases clipped from V and 2 bases from J, the junction kept 4 bases outside the gene matches. Per germline, CDR1 SGHNT and CDR2 YYREEE (reference sequence). This CDR3 contains 15 residues. This was the immunoSEQ v3.0 assay at survey level. The repertoire was sequenced with immunoSEQ multiplex PCR; TCRdb's copy has only in-frame clones and lacks some. The data show about 37,000 clones, 75% to 90% seen once. People in the study who had HIV all got their treatment in the United States. The sequence was obtained from a man aged 18 to 29 with HIV. V and J are TRBV5-4 and TRBJ2-5, with TRBD1 matching over 7 bases. The sample here was unsorted PBMCs, taken 1 year after starting antiretroviral therapy. In nucleotides, the CDR3 is TGTGCCAGCAGCTTGGACGGGACAGCACAAGAGACCCAGTACTTC. It yields the protein CASSLDGTAQETQYF.